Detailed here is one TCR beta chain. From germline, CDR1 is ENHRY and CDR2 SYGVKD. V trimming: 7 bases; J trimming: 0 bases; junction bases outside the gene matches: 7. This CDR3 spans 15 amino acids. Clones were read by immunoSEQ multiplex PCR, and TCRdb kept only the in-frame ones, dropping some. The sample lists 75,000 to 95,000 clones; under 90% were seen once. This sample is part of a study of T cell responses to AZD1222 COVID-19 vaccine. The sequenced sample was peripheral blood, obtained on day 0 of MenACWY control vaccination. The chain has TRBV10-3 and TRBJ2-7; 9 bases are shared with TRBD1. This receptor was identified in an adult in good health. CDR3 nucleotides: TGTGCCATCAATAATTTGGGACAGGGCTCCTACGAGCAGTACTTC. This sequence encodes CAINNLGQGSYEQYF.